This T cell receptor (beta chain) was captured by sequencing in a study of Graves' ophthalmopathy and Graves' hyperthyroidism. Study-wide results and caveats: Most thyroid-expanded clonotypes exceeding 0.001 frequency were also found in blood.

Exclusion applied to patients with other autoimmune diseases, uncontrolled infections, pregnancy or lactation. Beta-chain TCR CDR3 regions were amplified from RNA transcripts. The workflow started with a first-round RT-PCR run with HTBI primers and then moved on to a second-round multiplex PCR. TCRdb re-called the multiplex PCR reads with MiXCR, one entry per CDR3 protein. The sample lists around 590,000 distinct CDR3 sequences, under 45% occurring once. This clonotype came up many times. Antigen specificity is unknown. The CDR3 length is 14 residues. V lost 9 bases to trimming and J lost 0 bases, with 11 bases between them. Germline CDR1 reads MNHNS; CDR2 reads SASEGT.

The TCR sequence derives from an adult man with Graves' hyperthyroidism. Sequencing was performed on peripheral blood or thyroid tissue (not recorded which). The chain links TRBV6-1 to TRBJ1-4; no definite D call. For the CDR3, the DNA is TGTGCCAGTACAGCATTCGCAACTAATGAAAAACTGTTTTTT. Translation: CASTAFATNEKLFF.